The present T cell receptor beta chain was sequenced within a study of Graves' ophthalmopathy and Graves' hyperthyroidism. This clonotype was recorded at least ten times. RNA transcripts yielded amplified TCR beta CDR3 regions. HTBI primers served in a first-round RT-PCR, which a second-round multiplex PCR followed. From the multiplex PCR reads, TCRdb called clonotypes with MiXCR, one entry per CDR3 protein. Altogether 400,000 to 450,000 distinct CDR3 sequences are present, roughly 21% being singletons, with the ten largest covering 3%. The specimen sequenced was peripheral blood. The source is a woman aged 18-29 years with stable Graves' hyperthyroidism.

The CDR3: CASGGTRSPRYGYTF. The CDR3 DNA reads TGTGCCAGCGGGGGTACCCGATCACCTCGCTATGGCTACACCTTC. V and J are TRBV19 and TRBJ1-2; D possibly corresponds to TRBD1 (5 bases). There are 15 residues in the CDR3. Trimming cost V 9 bases and J 4 bases, with 21 bases left between them. In germline, CDR1 is LNHDA, CDR2 SQIVND (reference sequence).